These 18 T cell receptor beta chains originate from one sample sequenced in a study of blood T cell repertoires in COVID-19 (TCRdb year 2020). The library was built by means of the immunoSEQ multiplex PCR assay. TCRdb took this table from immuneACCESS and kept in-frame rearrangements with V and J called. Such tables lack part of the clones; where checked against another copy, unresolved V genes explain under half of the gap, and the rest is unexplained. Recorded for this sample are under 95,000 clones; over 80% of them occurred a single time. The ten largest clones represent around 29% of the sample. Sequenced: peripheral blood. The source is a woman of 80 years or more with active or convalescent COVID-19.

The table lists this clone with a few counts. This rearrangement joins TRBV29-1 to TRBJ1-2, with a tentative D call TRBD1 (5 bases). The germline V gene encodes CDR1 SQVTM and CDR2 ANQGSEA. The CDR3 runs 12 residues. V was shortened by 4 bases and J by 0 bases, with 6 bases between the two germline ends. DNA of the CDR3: TGCAGCGTTGCGACAGCTAACTATGGCTACACCTTC. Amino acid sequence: CSVATANYGYTF.

The DNA of the CDR3 is TGCGCCAGCAGCACAAGGAAACTAGCGGGAGGTTGGTACGAGCAGTACTTC. It encodes CASSTRKLAGGWYEQYF. The V call is TRBV5-1, the J call TRBJ2-7; TRBD2 matches at 12 bases. In germline, CDR1 is SGHRS, CDR2 YFSETQ. With V trimmed by 4 bases and J by 4 bases, 12 bases remained unmatched. The length of the CDR3 is 17 residues.

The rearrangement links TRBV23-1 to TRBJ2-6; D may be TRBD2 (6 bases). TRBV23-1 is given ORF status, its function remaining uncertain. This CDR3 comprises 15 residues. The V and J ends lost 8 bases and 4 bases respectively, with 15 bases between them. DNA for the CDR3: TGCGCCAGCCCCTCGGGAGTCCCCGGGGCCAACGTCCTGACTTTC. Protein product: CASPSGVPGANVLTF.

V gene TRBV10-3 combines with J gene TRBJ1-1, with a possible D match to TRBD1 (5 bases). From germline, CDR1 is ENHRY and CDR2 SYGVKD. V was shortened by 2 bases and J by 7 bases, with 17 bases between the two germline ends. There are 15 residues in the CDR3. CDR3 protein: CAISEPDTRRGEAFF. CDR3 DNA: TGTGCCATCAGTGAGCCTGACACTCGAAGGGGTGAAGCTTTCTTT.

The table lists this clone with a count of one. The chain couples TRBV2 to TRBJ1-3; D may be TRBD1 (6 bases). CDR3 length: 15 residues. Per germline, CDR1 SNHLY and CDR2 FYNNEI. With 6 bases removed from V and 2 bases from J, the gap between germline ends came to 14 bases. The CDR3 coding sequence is TGTGCCAGCAGCCCACAGGGTAGTACTGGAAACACCATATATTTT. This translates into CASSPQGSTGNTIYF. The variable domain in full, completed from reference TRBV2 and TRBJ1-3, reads EPEVTQTPSHQVTQMGQEVILRCVPISNHLYFYWYRQILGQKVEFLVSFYNNEISEKSEIFDDQFSVERPDGSNFTLKIRSTKLEDSAMYFCASSPQGSTGNTIYFGEGSWLTVV.

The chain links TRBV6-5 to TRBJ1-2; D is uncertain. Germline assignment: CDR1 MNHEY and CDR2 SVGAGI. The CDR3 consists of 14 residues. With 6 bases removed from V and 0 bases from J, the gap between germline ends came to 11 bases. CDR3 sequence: CASRRILPNYGYTF. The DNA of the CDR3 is TGTGCCAGCAGGCGGATCCTTCCTAACTATGGCTACACCTTC.

CDR3 loop: CASSLPGQATNYGYTF. CDR3 in DNA: TGTGCCAGTAGTCTACCGGGACAGGCCACCAACTATGGCTACACCTTC. The rearrangement uses TRBV19 and TRBJ1-2, with TRBD1 matching over 8 bases. J gave up 2 bases and V 5 bases, and 10 bases lay outside the gene matches. The CDR3 length is 16 residues. CDR1 and CDR2 (germline): LNHDA, SQIVND (reference sequence).

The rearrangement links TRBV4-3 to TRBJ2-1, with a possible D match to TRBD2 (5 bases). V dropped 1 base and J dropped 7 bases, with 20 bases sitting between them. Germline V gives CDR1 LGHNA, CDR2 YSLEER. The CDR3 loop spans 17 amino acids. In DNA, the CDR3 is TGCGCCAGCAGCCAAGGTCGAAGCGGCAGGATATCGAATGAGCAGTTCTTC. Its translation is CASSQGRSGRISNEQFF.

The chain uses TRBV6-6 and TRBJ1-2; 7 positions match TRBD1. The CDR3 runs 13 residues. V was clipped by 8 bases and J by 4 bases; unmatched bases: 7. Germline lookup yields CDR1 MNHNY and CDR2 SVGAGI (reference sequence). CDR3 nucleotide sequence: TGTGCCAGCGCTTACCGGGACAGCTATGGCTACACCTTC. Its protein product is CASAYRDSYGYTF.

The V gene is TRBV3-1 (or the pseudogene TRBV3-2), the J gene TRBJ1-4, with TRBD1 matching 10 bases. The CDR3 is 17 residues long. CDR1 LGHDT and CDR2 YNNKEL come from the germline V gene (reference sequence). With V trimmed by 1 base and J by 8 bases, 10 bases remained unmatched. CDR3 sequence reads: CASSQGPGQGMREKLFF. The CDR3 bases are TGTGCCAGCAGCCAAGGGCCGGGACAGGGGATGAGGGAAAAACTGTTTTTT.

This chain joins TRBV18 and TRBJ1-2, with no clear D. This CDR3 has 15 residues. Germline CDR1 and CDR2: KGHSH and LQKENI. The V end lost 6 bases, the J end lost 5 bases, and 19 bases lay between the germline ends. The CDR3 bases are TGTGCCAGCTCGACTACGGGGAGCAGGACGTATGGCTACACCTTC. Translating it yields CASSTTGSRTYGYTF.

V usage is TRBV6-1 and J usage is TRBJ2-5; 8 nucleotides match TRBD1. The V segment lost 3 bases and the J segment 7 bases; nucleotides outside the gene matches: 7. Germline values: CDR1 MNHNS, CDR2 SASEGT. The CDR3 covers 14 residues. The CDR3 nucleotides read TGTGCCAGCAGTGAGGACAGGGTATCTGGGACCCAGTACTTC. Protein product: CASSEDRVSGTQYF.

For the CDR3, the DNA is TGTGCCAGCAGCTTGAGGTCAGGGGGCGTTGTCTATGGCTACACCTTC. It yields the protein CASSLRSGGVVYGYTF. The chain combines TRBV5-4 with TRBJ1-2, with TRBD1 identical over 8 bases. The CDR3 has 16 amino acids. CDR1 is SGHNT, CDR2 YYREEE, per germline (reference sequence). V lost 1 base to trimming and J lost 4 bases; unmatched junction nucleotides: 9.

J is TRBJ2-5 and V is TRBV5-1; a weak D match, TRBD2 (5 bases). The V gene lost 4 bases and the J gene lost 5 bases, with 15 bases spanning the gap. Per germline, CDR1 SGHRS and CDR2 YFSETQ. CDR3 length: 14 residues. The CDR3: CASSAGEGQETQYF. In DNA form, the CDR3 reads TGCGCCAGCAGCGCCGGGGAAGGCCAGGAGACCCAGTACTTC.

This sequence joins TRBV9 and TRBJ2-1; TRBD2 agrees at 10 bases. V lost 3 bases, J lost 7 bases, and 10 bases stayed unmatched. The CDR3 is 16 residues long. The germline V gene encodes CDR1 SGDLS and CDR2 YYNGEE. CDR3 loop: CASSGKRGGLGNEQFF. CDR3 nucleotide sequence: TGTGCCAGCAGCGGGAAGCGGGGGGGCCTAGGGAATGAGCAGTTCTTC.

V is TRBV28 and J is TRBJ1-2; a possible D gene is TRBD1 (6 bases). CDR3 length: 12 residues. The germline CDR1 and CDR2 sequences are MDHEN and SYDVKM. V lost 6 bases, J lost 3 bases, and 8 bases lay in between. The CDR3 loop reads CASSWTDYGYTF. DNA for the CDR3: TGTGCCAGCAGCTGGACAGACTATGGCTACACCTTC.

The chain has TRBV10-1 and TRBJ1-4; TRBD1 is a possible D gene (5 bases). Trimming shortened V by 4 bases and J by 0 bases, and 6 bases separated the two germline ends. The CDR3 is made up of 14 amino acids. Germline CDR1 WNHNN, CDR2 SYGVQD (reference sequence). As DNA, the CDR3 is TGCGCCAGCAGTGGCAGGGCAACTAATGAAAAACTGTTTTTT. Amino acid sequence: CASSGRATNEKLFF.

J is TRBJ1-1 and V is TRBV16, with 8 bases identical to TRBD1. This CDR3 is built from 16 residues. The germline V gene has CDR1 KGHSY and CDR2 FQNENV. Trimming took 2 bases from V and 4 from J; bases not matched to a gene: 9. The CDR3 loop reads CASSQSPQGAGTEAFF. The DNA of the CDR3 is TGTGCCAGCAGCCAAAGTCCCCAGGGGGCCGGCACTGAAGCTTTCTTT.